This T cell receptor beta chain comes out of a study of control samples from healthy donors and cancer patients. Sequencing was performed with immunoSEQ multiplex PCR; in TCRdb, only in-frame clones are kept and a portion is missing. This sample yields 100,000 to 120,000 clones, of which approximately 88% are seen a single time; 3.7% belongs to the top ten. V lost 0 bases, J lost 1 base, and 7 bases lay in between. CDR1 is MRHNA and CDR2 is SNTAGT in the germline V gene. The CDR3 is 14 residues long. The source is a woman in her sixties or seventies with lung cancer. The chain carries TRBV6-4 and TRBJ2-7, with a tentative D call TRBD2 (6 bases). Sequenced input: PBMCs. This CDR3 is CASSDSAGSYEQYF. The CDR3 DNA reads TGTGCCAGCAGTGACTCGGCGGGGTCCTACGAGCAGTACTTC.